This T cell receptor beta chain derives from a study of T-cell reconstitution after alpha-beta-depleted transplantation in children. This clonotype was found a few times. Library preparation (for TCRbeta) was performed with unique molecular identifiers. One entry per CDR3 protein, called by TCRdb with MiXCR from the PCR reads. Of about 610,000 distinct CDR3 sequences in the sample, over 9.5% were seen once. V dropped 0 bases and J dropped 4; count of bases not matched to a gene: 10. Germline values: CDR1 KGHDR, CDR2 SFDVKD. CDR3 size: 18 residues. Here the sequenced sample was PBMCs from the stem cell graft donor, taken from the stem cell graft. This chain joins TRBV24-1 and TRBJ2-1; 8 bases line up with TRBD2. This clonotype was obtained from a human donor who donated a stem cell graft to a child with acute myeloid leukemia. The CDR3, as DNA: TGTGCCACCAGTGATTTGCGGGCTAGCGGGCACACATACAATGAGCAGTTCTTC. The encoded protein is CATSDLRASGHTYNEQFF.